The T cell receptor beta chain described here comes from a study of blood T cell repertoires in COVID-19. The ends were cut back, 6 bases at V and 4 bases at J, with 17 bases in the middle. There are 15 residues in the CDR3. Germline CDR1 KGHSH, CDR2 LQKENI. The method was immunoSEQ multiplex PCR; TCRdb's version includes in-frame clones alone and lacks a portion of them. This sample has 250,000 to 300,000 clones, with approximately 92% found just once. The rearrangement joins TRBV18 to TRBJ2-3, with D possibly TRBD2 on 6 matching bases. The origin of this receptor is a woman aged 30 to 39 who had recovered from COVID-19. Sample: PBMCs or T cells enriched from blood (not recorded which). The CDR3 DNA reads TGTGCCAGCTCGGCGACTGGAGCGGGCTCAGATACGCAGTATTTT. This translates into CASSATGAGSDTQYF.